This is a list of T cell receptor beta chains from one sample in a study of cytomegalovirus exposure and HLA in healthy donors. Sequencing used immunoSEQ multiplex PCR; TCRdb keeps in-frame clones, though not all of them. The sample holds fewer than 150,000 clones; about 80% are singletons and the top ten take just over 5%. Sequencing was done on a sample of PBMCs. The receptors were sampled from a male donor in good health and CMV-seronegative. Each CDR3 is given with its conserved first and last residue. The D gene is left open where the match is weak. Size tells how often a clone was seen (once, few, many) or the class of an expanded clone, and some rows leave it out.

size	D	V	J	DNA	CDR3
-	TRBD1	TRBV7-2	TRBJ2-7	TGTGCCAGCAGCTTAGGGACAGGGCCCTACGAGCAGTACTTC	CASSLGTGPYEQYF
-	TRBD1	TRBV5-1	TRBJ1-4	TGCGCCAGCAGCTTGAAAGGGACAGAGGACGAAAAACTGTTTTTT	CASSLKGTEDEKLFF
-	-	TRBV21-1	TRBJ1-2	TGTGCCAGCAGCACCCGGGACAGGGCTTCGAACTATGGCTACACCTTC	CASSTRDRASNYGYTF
once	TRBD1	TRBV9	TRBJ1-1	TGTGCCAGCAGCGTAAGTGGGGACAGGAACACTGAAGCTTTCTTT	CASSVSGDRNTEAFF
-	-	TRBV4-3	TRBJ2-2	TGCGCCAGCAGCCAAGAGTCCTTCAAGGGGGAAGGAACCGGGGAGCTGTTTTTT	CASSQESFKGEGTGELFF
-	-	TRBV28	TRBJ1-6	TGTGCCAGCAGCTTCGGGAGGGGTAGGAATAATTCACCCCTCCACTTT	CASSFGRGRNNSPLHF
-	-	TRBV7-2	TRBJ2-5	TGTGCCAGCAGCTTAGGAGCGGCCCTACAAGAGACCCAGTACTTC	CASSLGAALQETQYF
-	-	TRBV19	TRBJ1-1	TGTGCCAGTAGCAAATCAGGCCCCATTGTGGACACTGAAGCTTTCTTT	CASSKSGPIVDTEAFF
few	TRBD1	TRBV28	TRBJ1-2	TGTGCCAGCAGTACCCCCGGGCAGGGGGCTGGCTACACCTTC	CASSTPGQGAGYTF
-	TRBD1	TRBV29-1	TRBJ2-1	TGCAGCTCAAACACAGGGGCCAATGAGCAGTTCTTC	CSSNTGANEQFF
once	TRBD2	TRBV7-9	TRBJ2-2	TGTGCCAGCAGCTCAACGCCGGGACTAGGCCCCGGGGAGCTGTTTTTT	CASSSTPGLGPGELFF
once	-	TRBV2	TRBJ1-5	TGTGCCAGCAGCGCAGGGATGAGCAATCAGCCCCAGCATTTT	CASSAGMSNQPQHF
-	TRBD1	TRBV7-2	TRBJ1-2	TGTGCCAGCAGCCCACTCGGGACAGCCTATGGCTACACCTTC	CASSPLGTAYGYTF
-	-	TRBV18	TRBJ2-1	TGTGCCAGCTCACCCGACAGGTCATACAATGAGCAGTTCTTC	CASSPDRSYNEQFF
-	TRBD1	TRBV11-2	TRBJ2-2	TGTGCCAGCGGCGACAGGGTTCTAACCGGGGAGCTGTTTTTT	CASGDRVLTGELFF
-	TRBD1	TRBV7-2	TRBJ2-1	TGTGCCAGCAGCCAGGGACAGAACTACAATGAGCAGTTCTTC	CASSQGQNYNEQFF
-	-	TRBV18	TRBJ1-1	TGTGCCAGCTCACCGTCCCGCGGCACTGAAGCTTTCTTT	CASSPSRGTEAFF
-	-	TRBV18	TRBJ1-2	TGTGCCAGCTCACCACCGGCCGGGGTTGGCTATGGCTACACCTTC	CASSPPAGVGYGYTF
-	-	TRBV2	TRBJ1-4	TGTGCCGAAAAAGGGGGGGTTAATGAAAAACTGTTTTTT	CAEKGGVNEKLFF
-	-	TRBV6-4	TRBJ2-7	TGTGCCAGCTCCCCCAACTACGAGCAGTACTTC	CASSPNYEQYF
-	-	TRBV20-1	TRBJ1-1	TGCAGTGCTAGTACCGGGGTCAGAGGTTTCTTT	CSASTGVRGFF
-	-	TRBV5-5	TRBJ1-6	TGTGCCAGCAGCTTGACAGGGACAAATTCACCCCTCCACTTT	CASSLTGTNSPLHF
-	TRBD2	TRBV5-4	TRBJ2-5	TGTGCCAGCAGGGCGTGGGGGGGAGACTATCAAGAGACCCAGTACTTC	CASRAWGGDYQETQYF
-	-	TRBV15	TRBJ1-6	TGTGCCACCAGCAGAGATCAGTATTCACCCCTCCACTTT	CATSRDQYSPLHF
-	-	TRBV28	TRBJ1-3	TGTGCCAGCAGCCTAAGGTCCCCCGGGAACACCATATATTTT	CASSLRSPGNTIYF
-	TRBD1	TRBV4-1	TRBJ1-1	TGCGCCAGCAGCCAAGACCGATGGCAGGGGGCCTGGAACACTGAAGCTTTCTTT	CASSQDRWQGAWNTEAFF
-	-	TRBV7-2	TRBJ2-3	TGTGCCAGCAGCCCAATCCGAGACACAGATACGCAGTATTTT	CASSPIRDTDTQYF
-	TRBD1	TRBV27	TRBJ1-2	TGTGCCAGCAGTTTAGGTCCTGGACAGGGCCCCTATGGCTACACCTTC	CASSLGPGQGPYGYTF
-	-	TRBV7-9	TRBJ1-4	TGTGCCAGCAGCTTACAACCAGAGTCAGGAGAAAAACTGTTTTTT	CASSLQPESGEKLFF
once	TRBD1	TRBV5-1	TRBJ1-1	TGCGCCAGCACTCGCGACAGGGGGGATGAGAACACTGAAGCTTTCTTT	CASTRDRGDENTEAFF
-	TRBD2	TRBV27	TRBJ2-1	TGTGCCAGCAGTCGTCTAGCGGGGGTTCTCAACTCCTACAATGAGCAGTTCTTC	CASSRLAGVLNSYNEQFF
-	TRBD1	TRBV5-5	TRBJ1-6	TGTGCCAGCAGCCTACTCAGACAGGGGAGCTCCTATAATTCACCCCTCCACTTT	CASSLLRQGSSYNSPLHF